Below, 14 T cell receptor beta chains from the same sample are listed, as sequenced in a study of blood T cell repertoires in COVID-19. Some clones are missing from TCRdb's copy, which holds only in-frame ones; the method was immunoSEQ multiplex PCR. The data hold roughly 170,000 clones, with approximately 87% observed a single time. Sequenced material: peripheral blood. Receptors originate from a man in his 70s with active or convalescent COVID-19.

Only one count was recorded for this clone. This chain links TRBV28 with TRBJ2-7, with TRBD2 matching 12 bases. With V trimmed by 5 bases and J by 0 bases, 14 bases remained unmatched. Germline CDR1 and CDR2: MDHEN and SYDVKM. The CDR3 contains 19 residues. The CDR3 nucleotides are TGTGCCAGCAGTCAAACCCCCCGGACTAGCGGGGCGAGCTCCTACGAGCAGTACTTC. It yields the protein CASSQTPRTSGASSYEQYF.

The genes are TRBV5-1 and TRBJ1-4; 8 bases are shared with TRBD1. V shed 5 bases, J shed 8 bases, and the junction held 8 bases outside the gene matches. The CDR3 totals 14 residues. CDR1 SGHRS and CDR2 YFSETQ come from the germline V gene. The CDR3 sequence is CASSSDRDGEKLFF. The CDR3 DNA reads TGCGCCAGCAGTTCGGACAGGGACGGCGAAAAACTGTTTTTT.

The chain is built from TRBV5-1 and TRBJ2-5; TRBD1 agrees at 8 bases. J lost 2 bases, V lost 4 bases, and 4 bases had no gene match. This CDR3 region has 14 residues. Germline CDR1 and CDR2: SGHRS and YFSETQ. The CDR3 DNA reads as TGCGCCAGCAGCGGACAGGGCGATCAAGAGACCCAGTACTTC. Amino acids: CASSGQGDQETQYF.

The rearrangement links TRBV30 to TRBJ1-1; D possibly corresponds to TRBD1 (6 bases). The germline gives CDR1 GTSNPN, CDR2 SVGIG (reference sequence). The CDR3 totals 18 residues. V was clipped by 7 bases and J by 3 bases, with 30 bases between them. The CDR3 reads CASNKWGRAVDLDTEAFF. CDR3 sequence (DNA): TGTGCCTCCAACAAATGGGGGCGCGCAGTTGATTTGGACACTGAAGCTTTCTTT.

The chain joins TRBV28 to TRBJ1-5; D perhaps matches TRBD1 (6 bases). Trimming took 6 bases from V and 6 from J, leaving 21 bases between them. The CDR3 is made up of 16 amino acids. The V gene's germline CDR1 is MDHEN and CDR2 SYDVKM. CDR3 sequence (DNA): TGTGCCAGCAGGACAAGGGACGGCGTAGGGGGTCAGCCCCAGCATTTT. This translates into CASRTRDGVGGQPQHF.

This chain joins TRBV25-1 and TRBJ2-2; no clear D gene. The V gene's germline CDR1 is MGHDK and CDR2 SYGVNS. The CDR3 sequence is 12 residues long. V lost 6 bases, J lost 5 bases, and 7 bases lay in between. This CDR3 is CASRAITGELFF. The CDR3, as DNA: TGTGCCAGCAGAGCTATAACCGGGGAGCTGTTTTTT.

Only one count was recorded for this clone. The chain links TRBV3-1 (or the pseudogene TRBV3-2) to TRBJ2-5; possible D gene TRBD1, 6 bases. V was pared by 8 bases and J by 5 bases, with 15 bases between. This CDR3 spans 13 amino acids. Germline V gene data show CDR1 as LGHDT and CDR2 as YNNKEL (reference sequence). CDR3 residues: CASRGRGLETQYF. CDR3 nucleotide sequence: TGTGCCAGCCGGGGTAGGGGGTTGGAGACCCAGTACTTC.

This clone was seen only a few times. The V and J genes are TRBV11-2 and TRBJ2-1, with 7 bases identical to TRBD2. Germline values: CDR1 SGHAT, CDR2 FQNNGV. Unmatched junction bases numbered 17, after V lost 2 bases and J lost 7 bases. This CDR3 is built from 18 residues. CDR3 amino acids: CASSLTPPLAVIMNEQFF. DNA of the CDR3: TGTGCCAGCAGCTTAACCCCCCCTCTAGCGGTTATAATGAATGAGCAGTTCTTC.

This chain uses TRBV5-1 with TRBJ1-5, with D maybe TRBD1 (5 bases). This CDR3 has 15 residues. With 0 bases removed from V and 0 bases from J, the gap between germline ends came to 7 bases. Germline V lookup: CDR1 SGHRS, CDR2 YFSETQ. The CDR3 here is CASSLGGDSNQPQHF. The CDR3 nucleotides are TGCGCCAGCAGCTTGGGGGGGGATAGCAATCAGCCCCAGCATTTT.

This chain connects TRBV27 to TRBJ1-2; D is ambiguous. From germline, CDR1 is MNHEY and CDR2 SMNVEV (reference sequence). This CDR3 is 15 amino acids long. V was trimmed by 6 bases and J by 8 bases, leaving 22 bases between them. The DNA of the CDR3 is TGTGCCAGCAGCCTAGGCCCGGCTCCGGCGCGGGGCTACACCTTC. It specifies CASSLGPAPARGYTF.

This clone was recorded a few times. This chain links TRBV30 with TRBJ1-2, with D possibly matching TRBD1 (5 bases). The CDR3 length is 14 residues. CDR1 is GTSNPN and CDR2 is SVGIG in the germline V gene (reference sequence). The V end was cut by 0 bases, the J end by 4 bases, with 12 bases between. The chain's CDR3 is CAWSVGSTVYGYTF. CDR3 in DNA: TGTGCCTGGAGTGTAGGGTCGACAGTCTATGGCTACACCTTC.

This clone appeared a single time. The J gene is TRBJ1-5, the V gene TRBV9; a possible D gene is TRBD1 (5 bases). Trimming cost V 4 bases and J 0 bases, with 8 bases left between them. The germline gives CDR1 SGDLS, CDR2 YYNGEE. The CDR3 consists of 14 residues. The CDR3 bases are TGTGCCAGCAGCCCCCAGGGTAGCAATCAGCCCCAGCATTTT. Protein: CASSPQGSNQPQHF.

V gene TRBV19 combines with J gene TRBJ1-5; maybe TRBD1 (6 bases). Germline CDR1 LNHDA, CDR2 SQIVND (reference sequence). V gave up 5 bases and J gave up 6 bases, with 14 bases separating them. This CDR3 region has 14 residues. The CDR3 loop reads CASSSSGVGQPQHF. CDR3 nucleotide sequence: TGTGCCAGTAGTTCGTCAGGGGTAGGTCAGCCCCAGCATTTT.

A single count supports this clone. CDR3 residues: CASSYSGRLVLHGYTF. The DNA for the CDR3 is TGTGCCAGCAGTTACTCAGGAAGACTGGTCTTACATGGCTACACCTTC. The chain has TRBV6-5 and TRBJ1-2; the D is unclear. Germline V gene data show CDR1 as MNHEY and CDR2 as SVGAGI. The V gene lost 0 bases and the J gene lost 6 bases, with 17 bases spanning the gap. This CDR3 is 16 amino acids long.